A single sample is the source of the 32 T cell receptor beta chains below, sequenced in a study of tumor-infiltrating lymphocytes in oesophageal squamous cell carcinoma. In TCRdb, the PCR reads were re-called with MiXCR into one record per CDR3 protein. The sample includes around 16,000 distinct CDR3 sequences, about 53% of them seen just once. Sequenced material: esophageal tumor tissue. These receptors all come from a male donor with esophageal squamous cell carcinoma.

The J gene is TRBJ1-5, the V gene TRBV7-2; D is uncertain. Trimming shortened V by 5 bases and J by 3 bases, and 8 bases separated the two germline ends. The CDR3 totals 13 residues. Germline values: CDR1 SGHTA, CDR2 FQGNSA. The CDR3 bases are TGTGCCAGCAGCGTAGGGTTCAATCAGCCCCAGCATTTT. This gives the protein CASSVGFNQPQHF.

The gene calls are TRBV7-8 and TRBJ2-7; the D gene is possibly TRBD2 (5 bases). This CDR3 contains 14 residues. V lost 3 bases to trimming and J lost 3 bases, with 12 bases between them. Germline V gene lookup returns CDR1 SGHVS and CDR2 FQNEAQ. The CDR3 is CASSFYASGYEQYF. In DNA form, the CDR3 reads TGTGCCAGCAGCTTCTATGCCAGCGGCTACGAGCAGTACTTC. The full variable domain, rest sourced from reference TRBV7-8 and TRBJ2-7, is GAGVSQSPRYKVAKRGQDVALRCDPISGHVSLFWYQQALGQGPEFLTYFQNEAQLDKSGLPSDRFFAERPEGSVSTLKIQRTQQEDSAVYLCASSFYASGYEQYFGPGTRLTVT.

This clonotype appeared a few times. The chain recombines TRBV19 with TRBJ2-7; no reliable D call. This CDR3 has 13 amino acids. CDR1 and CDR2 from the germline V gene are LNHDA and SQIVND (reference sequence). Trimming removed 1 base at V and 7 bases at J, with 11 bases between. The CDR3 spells CASSIAAYNEQYF. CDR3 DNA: TGTGCCAGTAGTATAGCGGCCTACAATGAGCAGTACTTC.

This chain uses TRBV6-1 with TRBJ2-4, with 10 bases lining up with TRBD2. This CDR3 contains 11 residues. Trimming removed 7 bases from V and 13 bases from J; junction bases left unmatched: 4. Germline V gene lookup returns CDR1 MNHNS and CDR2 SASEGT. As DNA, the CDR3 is TGTGCCAGCATGCTAGCGGGGGCCCAGTACTTC. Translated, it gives CASMLAGAQYF.

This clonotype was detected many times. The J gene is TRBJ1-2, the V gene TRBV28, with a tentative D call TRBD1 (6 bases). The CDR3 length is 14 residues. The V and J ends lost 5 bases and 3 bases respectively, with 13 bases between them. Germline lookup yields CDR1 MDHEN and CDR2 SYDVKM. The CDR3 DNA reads TGTGCCAGCAGTGCGGGGGGCGAGGACTATGGCTACACCTTC. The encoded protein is CASSAGGEDYGYTF.

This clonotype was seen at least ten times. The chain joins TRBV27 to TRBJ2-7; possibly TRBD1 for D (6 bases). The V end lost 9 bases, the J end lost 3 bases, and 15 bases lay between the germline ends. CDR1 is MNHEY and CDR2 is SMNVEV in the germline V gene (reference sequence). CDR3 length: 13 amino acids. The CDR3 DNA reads TGTGCCAGTAGGGGGTTTTCTCTCTACGAGCAGTACTTC. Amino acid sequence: CASRGFSLYEQYF.

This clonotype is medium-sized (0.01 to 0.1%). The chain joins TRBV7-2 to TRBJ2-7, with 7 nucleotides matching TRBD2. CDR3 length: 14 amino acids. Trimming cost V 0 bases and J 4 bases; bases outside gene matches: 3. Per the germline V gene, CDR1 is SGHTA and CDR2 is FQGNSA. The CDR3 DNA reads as TGTGCCAGCAGCTTAGCGGGAGGGCCTTACGAGCAGTACTTC. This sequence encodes CASSLAGGPYEQYF. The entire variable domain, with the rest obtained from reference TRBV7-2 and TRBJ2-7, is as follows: GAGVSQSPSNKVTEKGKDVELRCDPISGHTALYWYRQSLGQGLEFLIYFQGNSAPDKSGLPSDRFSAERTGGSVSTLTIQRTQQEDSAVYLCASSLAGGPYEQYFGPGTRLTVT.

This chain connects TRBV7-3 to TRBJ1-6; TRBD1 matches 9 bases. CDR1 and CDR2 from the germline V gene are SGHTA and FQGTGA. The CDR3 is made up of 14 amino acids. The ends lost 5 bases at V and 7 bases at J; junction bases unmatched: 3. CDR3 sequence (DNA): TGTGCCAGCAGCAAGGACAGGGGAAATTCACCCCTCCACTTT. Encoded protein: CASSKDRGNSPLHF.

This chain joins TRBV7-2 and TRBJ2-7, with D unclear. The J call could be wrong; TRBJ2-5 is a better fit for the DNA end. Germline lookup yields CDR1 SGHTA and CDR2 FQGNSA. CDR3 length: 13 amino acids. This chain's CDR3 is CASSSVRSGTQYF. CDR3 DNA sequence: TGTGCCAGCAGCTCGGTGCGGTCAGGGACCCAGTACTTC.

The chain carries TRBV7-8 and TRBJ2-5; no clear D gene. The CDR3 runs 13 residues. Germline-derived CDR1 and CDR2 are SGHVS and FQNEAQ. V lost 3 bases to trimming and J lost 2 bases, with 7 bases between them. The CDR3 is CASSFSGQETQYF. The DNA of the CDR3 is TGTGCCAGCAGCTTTTCTGGGCAAGAGACCCAGTACTTC.

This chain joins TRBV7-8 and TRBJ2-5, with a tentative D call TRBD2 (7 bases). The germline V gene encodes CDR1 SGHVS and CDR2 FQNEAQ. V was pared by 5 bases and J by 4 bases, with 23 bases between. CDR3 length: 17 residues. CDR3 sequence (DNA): TGTGCCAGCAGCGCCCGAACAGGGCGGGGGAGTGTAGAGACCCAGTACTTC. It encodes CASSARTGRGSVETQYF.

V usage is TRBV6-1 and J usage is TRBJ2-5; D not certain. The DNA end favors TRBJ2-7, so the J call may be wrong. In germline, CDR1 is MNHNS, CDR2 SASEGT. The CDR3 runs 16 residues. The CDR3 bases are TGTGCCAGCAGTGAAGCGGGAACAAACTCGGGCTACGAGCAGTACTTC. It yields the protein CASSEAGTNSGYEQYF.

The chain's CDR3 is CASSPRGSGPGDEQFF. CDR3 DNA sequence: TGTGCCAGCAGCCCTCGGGGTAGCGGACCAGGCGATGAGCAGTTCTTC. This chain links TRBV7-2 with TRBJ2-1; a possible D gene is TRBD2 (6 bases). This CDR3 region has 16 residues. Germline CDR1 reads SGHTA; CDR2 reads FQGNSA. The ends were cut back, 5 bases at V and 8 bases at J, with 22 bases in the middle.

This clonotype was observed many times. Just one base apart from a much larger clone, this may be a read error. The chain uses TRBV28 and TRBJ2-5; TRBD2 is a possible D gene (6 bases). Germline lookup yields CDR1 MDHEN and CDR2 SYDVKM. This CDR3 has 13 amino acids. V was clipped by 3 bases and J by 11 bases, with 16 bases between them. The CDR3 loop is CASSLGGPNEQYF. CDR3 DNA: TGTGCCAGCAGTTTGGGGGGTCCCAATGAGCAGTACTTC.

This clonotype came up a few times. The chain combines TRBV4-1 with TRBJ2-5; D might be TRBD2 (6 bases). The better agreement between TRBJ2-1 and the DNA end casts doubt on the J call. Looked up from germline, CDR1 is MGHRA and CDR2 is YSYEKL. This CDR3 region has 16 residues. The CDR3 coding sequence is TGCGCCAGCAGCCAAGAGGACTGGAGGGACCTTAATGAGCAGTTCTTC. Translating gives CASSQEDWRDLNEQFF.

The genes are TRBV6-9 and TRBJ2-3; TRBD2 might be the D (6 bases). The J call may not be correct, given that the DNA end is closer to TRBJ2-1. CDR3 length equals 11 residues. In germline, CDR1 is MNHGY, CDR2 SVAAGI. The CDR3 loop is CASSRRDEQFF. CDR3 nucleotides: TGTGCCAGCAGTAGGAGGGATGAGCAGTTCTTC.

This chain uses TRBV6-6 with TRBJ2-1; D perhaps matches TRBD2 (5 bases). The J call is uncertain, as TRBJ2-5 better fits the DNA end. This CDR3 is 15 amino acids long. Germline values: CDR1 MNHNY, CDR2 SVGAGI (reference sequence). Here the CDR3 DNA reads TGTGCCAGCAGTGCGATCGGGGTCCACCAAGAGACCCAGTACTTC. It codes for CASSAIGVHQETQYF.

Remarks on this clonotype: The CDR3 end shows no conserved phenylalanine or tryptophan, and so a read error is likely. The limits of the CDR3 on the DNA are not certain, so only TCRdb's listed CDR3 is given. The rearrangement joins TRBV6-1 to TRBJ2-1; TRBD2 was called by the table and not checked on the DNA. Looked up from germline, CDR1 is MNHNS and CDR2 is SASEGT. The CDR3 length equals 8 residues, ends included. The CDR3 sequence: CASSPGLA.

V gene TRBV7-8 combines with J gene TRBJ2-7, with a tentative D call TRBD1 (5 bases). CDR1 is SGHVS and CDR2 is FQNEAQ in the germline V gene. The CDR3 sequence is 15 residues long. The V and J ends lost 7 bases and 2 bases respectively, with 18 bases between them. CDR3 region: CASTIRQGPTYEQYF. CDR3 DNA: TGTGCCAGCACCATTCGGCAGGGTCCCACCTACGAGCAGTACTTC.

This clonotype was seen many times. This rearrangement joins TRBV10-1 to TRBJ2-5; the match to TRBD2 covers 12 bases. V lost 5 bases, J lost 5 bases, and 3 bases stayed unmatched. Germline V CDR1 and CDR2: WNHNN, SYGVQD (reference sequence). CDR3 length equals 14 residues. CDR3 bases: TGCGCCAGCAGTTCGACTAGCGGGAGCGAGACCCAGTACTTC. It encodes CASSSTSGSETQYF.

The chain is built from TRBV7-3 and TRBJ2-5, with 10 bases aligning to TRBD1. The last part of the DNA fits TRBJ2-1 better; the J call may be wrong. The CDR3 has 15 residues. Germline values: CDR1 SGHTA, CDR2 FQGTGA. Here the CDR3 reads CASSSTGGPYNEQFF. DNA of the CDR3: TGTGCCAGCAGCTCGACAGGGGGCCCCTACAATGAGCAGTTCTTC.

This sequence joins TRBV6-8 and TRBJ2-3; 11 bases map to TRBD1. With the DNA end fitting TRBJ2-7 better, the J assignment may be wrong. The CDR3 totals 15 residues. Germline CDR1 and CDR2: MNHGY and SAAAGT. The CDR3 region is CASSSDRGPVYEQYF. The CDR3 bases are TGTGCCAGCAGTTCGGACAGGGGGCCTGTATACGAGCAGTACTTC.

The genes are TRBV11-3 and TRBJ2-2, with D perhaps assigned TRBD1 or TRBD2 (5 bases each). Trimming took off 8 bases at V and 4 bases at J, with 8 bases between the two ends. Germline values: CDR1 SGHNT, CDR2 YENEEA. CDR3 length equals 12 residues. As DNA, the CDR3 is TGTGCCAGCGAGGGGAGCACCGGGGAGCTGTTTTTT. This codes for CASEGSTGELFF.

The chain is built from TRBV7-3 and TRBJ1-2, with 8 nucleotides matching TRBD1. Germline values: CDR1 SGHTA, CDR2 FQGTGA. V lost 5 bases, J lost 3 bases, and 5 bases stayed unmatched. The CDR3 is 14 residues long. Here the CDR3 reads CASSVQGADYGYTF. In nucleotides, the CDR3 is TGTGCCAGCAGCGTTCAGGGGGCGGACTATGGCTACACCTTC.

This CDR3 reads CASTKGLAGGSEQFF. CDR3 nucleotides: TGTGCCAGCACTAAGGGACTAGCGGGGGGGTCTGAGCAGTTCTTC. The chain joins TRBV2 to TRBJ2-1, with 16 positions matching TRBD2. This CDR3 region has 15 residues. Germline values: CDR1 SNHLY, CDR2 FYNNEI. V trimming: 7 bases; J trimming: 9 bases; junction bases outside the gene matches: 6.

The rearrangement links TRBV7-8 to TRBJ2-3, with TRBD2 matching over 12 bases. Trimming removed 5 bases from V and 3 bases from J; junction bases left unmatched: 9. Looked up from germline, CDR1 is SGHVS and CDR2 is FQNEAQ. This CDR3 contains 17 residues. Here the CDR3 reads CASSLGTSGRKTDTQYF. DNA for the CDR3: TGTGCCAGCAGCCTCGGGACTAGCGGGCGGAAGACAGATACGCAGTATTTT.

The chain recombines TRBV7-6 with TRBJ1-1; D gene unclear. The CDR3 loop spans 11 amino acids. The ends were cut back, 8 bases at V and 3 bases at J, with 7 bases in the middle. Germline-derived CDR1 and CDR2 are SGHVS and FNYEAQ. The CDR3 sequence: CASGSYTEAFF. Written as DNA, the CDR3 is TGTGCCAGCGGCAGTTACACTGAAGCTTTCTTT.

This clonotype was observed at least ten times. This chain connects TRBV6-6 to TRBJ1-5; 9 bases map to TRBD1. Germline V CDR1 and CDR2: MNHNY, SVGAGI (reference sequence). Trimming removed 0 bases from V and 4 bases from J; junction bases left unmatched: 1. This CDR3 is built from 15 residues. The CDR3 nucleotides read TGTGCCAGCAGTTACTCGGGGACAGGGAATCAGCCCCAGCATTTT. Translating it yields CASSYSGTGNQPQHF.

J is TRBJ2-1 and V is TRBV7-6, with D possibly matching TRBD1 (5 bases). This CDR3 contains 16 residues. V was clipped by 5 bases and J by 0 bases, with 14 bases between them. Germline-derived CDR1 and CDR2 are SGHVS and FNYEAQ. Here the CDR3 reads CASSADTSSSYNEQFF. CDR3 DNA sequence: TGTGCCAGCAGCGCGGACACTTCGAGCTCCTACAATGAGCAGTTCTTC.

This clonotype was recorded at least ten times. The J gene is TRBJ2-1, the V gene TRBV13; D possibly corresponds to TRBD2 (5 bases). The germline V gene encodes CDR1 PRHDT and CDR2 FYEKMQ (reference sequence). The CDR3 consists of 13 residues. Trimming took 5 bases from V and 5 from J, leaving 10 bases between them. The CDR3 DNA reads TGTGCCAGCAGCCTAGCCTCGGACAATGAGCAGTTCTTC. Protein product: CASSLASDNEQFF.

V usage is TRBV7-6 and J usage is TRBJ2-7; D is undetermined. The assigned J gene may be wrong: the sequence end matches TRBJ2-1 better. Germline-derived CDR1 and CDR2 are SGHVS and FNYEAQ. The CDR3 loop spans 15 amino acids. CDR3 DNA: TGTGCCAGCAGCTTAGGGCGGCAGGTTACGGGTGAGCAGTTCTTC. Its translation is CASSLGRQVTGEQFF.

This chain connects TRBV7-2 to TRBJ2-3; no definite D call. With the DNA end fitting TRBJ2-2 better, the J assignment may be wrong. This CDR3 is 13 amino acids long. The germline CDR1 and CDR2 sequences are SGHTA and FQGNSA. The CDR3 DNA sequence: TGTGCCAGCAGCTTAGGTATCACCGGGGAGCTGTTTTTT. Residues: CASSLGITGELFF.